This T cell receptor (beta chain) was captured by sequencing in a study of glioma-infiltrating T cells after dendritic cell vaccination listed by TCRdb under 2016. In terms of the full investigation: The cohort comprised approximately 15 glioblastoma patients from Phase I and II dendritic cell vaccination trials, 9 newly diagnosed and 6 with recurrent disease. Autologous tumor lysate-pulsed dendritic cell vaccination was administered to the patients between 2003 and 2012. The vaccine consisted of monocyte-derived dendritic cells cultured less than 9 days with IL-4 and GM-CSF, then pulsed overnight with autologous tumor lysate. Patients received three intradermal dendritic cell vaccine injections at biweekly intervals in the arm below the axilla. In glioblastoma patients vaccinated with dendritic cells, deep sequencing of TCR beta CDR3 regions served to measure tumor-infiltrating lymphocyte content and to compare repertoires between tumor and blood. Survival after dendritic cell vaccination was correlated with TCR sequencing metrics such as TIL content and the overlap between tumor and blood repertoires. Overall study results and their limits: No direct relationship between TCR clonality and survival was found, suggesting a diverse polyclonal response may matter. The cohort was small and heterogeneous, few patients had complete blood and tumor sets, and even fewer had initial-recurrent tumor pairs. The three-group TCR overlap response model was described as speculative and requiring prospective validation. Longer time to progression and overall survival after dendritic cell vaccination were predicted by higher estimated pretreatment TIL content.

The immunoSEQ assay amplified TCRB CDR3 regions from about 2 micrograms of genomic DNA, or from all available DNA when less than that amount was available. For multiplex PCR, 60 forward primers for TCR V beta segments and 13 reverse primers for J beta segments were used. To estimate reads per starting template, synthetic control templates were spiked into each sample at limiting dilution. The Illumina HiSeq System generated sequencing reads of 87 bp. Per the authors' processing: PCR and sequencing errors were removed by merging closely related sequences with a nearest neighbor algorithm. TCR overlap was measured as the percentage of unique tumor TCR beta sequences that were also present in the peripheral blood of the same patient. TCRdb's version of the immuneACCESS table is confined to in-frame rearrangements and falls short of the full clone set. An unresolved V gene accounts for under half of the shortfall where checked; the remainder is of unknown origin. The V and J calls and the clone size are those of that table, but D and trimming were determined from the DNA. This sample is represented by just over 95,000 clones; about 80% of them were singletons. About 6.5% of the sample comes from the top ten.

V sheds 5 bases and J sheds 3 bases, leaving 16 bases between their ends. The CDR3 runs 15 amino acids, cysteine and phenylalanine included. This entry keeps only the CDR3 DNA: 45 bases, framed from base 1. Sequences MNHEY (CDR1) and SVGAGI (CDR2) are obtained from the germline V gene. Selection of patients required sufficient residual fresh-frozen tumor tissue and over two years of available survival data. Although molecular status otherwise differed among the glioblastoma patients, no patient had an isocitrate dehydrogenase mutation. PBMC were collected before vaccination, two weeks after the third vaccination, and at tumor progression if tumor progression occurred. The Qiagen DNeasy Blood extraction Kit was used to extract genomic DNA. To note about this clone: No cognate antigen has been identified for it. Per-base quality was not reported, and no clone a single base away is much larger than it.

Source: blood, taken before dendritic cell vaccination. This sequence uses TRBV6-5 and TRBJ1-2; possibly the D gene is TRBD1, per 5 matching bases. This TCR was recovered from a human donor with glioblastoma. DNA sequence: TGTGCCAGCAGTCTACTTGCGGGGGGGGACTATGGCTACACCTTC. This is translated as CASSLLAGGDYGYTF.